The clone carrying this T cell receptor beta chain was counted a few times. The antigen remains undetermined. The entry originates in a study of brain metastases from non-small cell lung cancer. Whole-study results and caveats: T-cell clones appeared expanded in around 60% of brain metastases relative to matched primary tumors. Paired brain metastases and primary tumors largely shared TCR repertoires. T-cell infiltration was lower in brain metastases than primaries (P < 0.001).

The assay was immunoSEQ multiplex PCR, and TCRdb's table has in-frame clones only and misses some. This sample has about 740 clones, with roughly 80% found just once. Trimming stripped 9 bases from V and 2 bases from J, with 14 bases between. The germline V gene encodes CDR1 MNHEY and CDR2 SVGAGI. This CDR3 has 14 residues. This sequence was found in a donor at least 40 years old with non-small cell lung cancer. Sequencing was performed on primary lung tumor tissue. The chain carries TRBV6-5 and TRBJ1-3; D is uncertain. The chain's CDR3 is CASRALGPGNTIYF. The CDR3 DNA is TGTGCCAGTAGGGCCTTAGGGCCTGGAAACACCATATATTTT.